This TCR beta chain derives from a study of CD8 T cells in ankylosing spondylitis. Study-wide results and limits: Made up of 7 to 9 highly homologous variants, a TCR beta motif appeared characteristic of ankylosing spondylitis blood. Significant enrichment of disease-linked clones was reportedly seen in matched ankylosing spondylitis synovial fluid. Disease-linked clones were CD8+ and relatively rare in peripheral blood.

Making the TCR beta libraries involved quantitative 5'-RACE with molecular barcodes. MiXCR was run by TCRdb on the 5' RACE reads, yielding one entry per CDR3 protein. This sample has about 130,000 distinct CDR3 sequences, with about 7% found just once. This clonotype was detected ten times or more. The antigen remains undetermined. The material sequenced was blood, either unsorted or a sorted T cell fraction (not recorded which). This receptor was taken from a female donor with ankylosing spondylitis or in good health (not recorded which).

CDR3 coding DNA: TGTGCCAGCTCACCTCTAGACGGACTAGCGGGGGAAGATACGCAGTATTTT. Its translation is CASSPLDGLAGEDTQYF. V usage is TRBV18 and J usage is TRBJ2-3, with 13 bases identical to TRBD2. Germline CDR1 is KGHSH and CDR2 is LQKENI. There are 17 residues in the CDR3. V lost 3 bases, J lost 5 bases, and 8 bases stayed unmatched. Full variable domain (outside the CDR3, taken from reference TRBV18 and TRBJ2-3): NAGVMQNPRHLVRRRGQEARLRCSPMKGHSHVYWYRQLPEEGLKFMVYLQKENIIDESGMPKERFSAEFPKEGPSILRIQQVVRGDSAAYFCASSPLDGLAGEDTQYFGPGTRLTVL.